These T cell receptor beta chains were read from a single sample in a study of early stage breast cancer tumors. Sequenced by immunoSEQ multiplex PCR; TCRdb stores in-frame clones only, minus some. Found here are around 31,000 clones, roughly four fifths of them singletons; the top ten hold approximately 4.4%. The sequenced material came from blood. The receptor set was obtained from a person in their forties with breast cancer. The CDR3 runs from the conserved cysteine through the conserved F or W. The D gene is left open where the match is weak. Part of the rows lack a size; the others show once, few, many or a class for expanded clones.

v_call	j_call	clone_size	d_call	cdr3_nt	cdr3_aa
TRBV7-9	TRBJ1-1	-	-	TGTGCCAGCAGCTTAGGATTTGGGAGAAAGAACACTGAAGCTTTCTTT	CASSLGFGRKNTEAFF
TRBV4-1	TRBJ2-1	-	-	TGCGCCAGCAGCCAATACAATGAGCAGTTCTTC	CASSQYNEQFF
TRBV6-1	TRBJ2-3	few	-	TGTGCCACTGGGTCCAAGCCATCTGGTGGAGATACGCAGTATTTT	CATGSKPSGGDTQYF
TRBV9	TRBJ2-2	few	TRBD2	TGTGCCAGCAGCGTAGGAACTAGCGGGGGTACCAGGGCCGGGGAGCTGTTTTTT	CASSVGTSGGTRAGELFF
TRBV15	TRBJ2-1	-	TRBD1	TGTGCCACCAGCAGGGACAGGGGTTACAATGAGCAGTTCTTC	CATSRDRGYNEQFF
TRBV6-5	TRBJ2-2	-	-	TGTGCCAGCAGTCCCGGACACGCGAACACCGGGGAGCTGTTTTTT	CASSPGHANTGELFF
TRBV11-2	TRBJ2-2	few	TRBD1	TGTGCCAGCAGCGTAGACAGGGTCGGGAACACCGGGGAGCTGTTTTTT	CASSVDRVGNTGELFF
TRBV18	TRBJ2-1	-	-	TGTGCCAGCTCACCACCCGGGGGTGAGCAGTTCTTC	CASSPPGGEQFF
TRBV5-1	TRBJ1-1	-	TRBD1	TGCGCCAGCAGCCCGGGACAGGGGGCGATCGGTGAAGCTTTCTTT	CASSPGQGAIGEAFF
TRBV11-2	TRBJ1-4	-	TRBD1	TGTGCCAGCAGCTTAGCTGGGACAGGGGGTGAAAAACTGTTTTTT	CASSLAGTGGEKLFF
TRBV10-3	TRBJ1-2	-	TRBD1	TGTGCCATCAGTGAGGGACAGGGAATCTCTCGTTATGGCTACACCTTC	CAISEGQGISRYGYTF
TRBV5-6	TRBJ1-1	-	-	TGTGCCAGCAGCTTGGGCATAGTGAACACTGAAGCTTTCTTT	CASSLGIVNTEAFF
TRBV5-5	TRBJ2-1	-	TRBD2	TGTGCCAGCACCCAGCTTGGGCTAGCGGGGCCGAATACCTACAATGAGCAGTTCTTC	CASTQLGLAGPNTYNEQFF
TRBV27	TRBJ1-1	-	-	TGTGCCAGCAGTTTGGAAGGACTGAACACTGAAGCTTTCTTT	CASSLEGLNTEAFF
TRBV19	TRBJ2-1	-	-	TGTGCCAGTAGTATAGGAGGAGGGCTGGGGGTCTACAATGAGCAGTTCTTC	CASSIGGGLGVYNEQFF
TRBV19	TRBJ1-5	-	-	TGTGCCAGTAGTATGGGGGGGGCTATGCGCAATCAGCCCCAGCATTTT	CASSMGGAMRNQPQHF
TRBV15	TRBJ2-7	-	TRBD2	TGTGCCACCAGCAGAGAGGCTAGCGGGAGTGACGAGCAGTACTTC	CATSREASGSDEQYF
TRBV30	TRBJ2-1	-	-	TGTGCCTGGAGTCTGCGGTCCTCCTACAATGAGCAGTTCTTC	CAWSLRSSYNEQFF
TRBV5-4	TRBJ2-7	-	-	TGTGCCAGCAGCAGGGGAGGCACCTACGAGCAGTACTTC	CASSRGGTYEQYF
TRBV10-3	TRBJ2-7	once	-	TGTGCCATCCGGGGCTACCTCATGCAGTACTTC	CAIRGYLMQYF
TRBV6-5	TRBJ2-7	-	TRBD1	TGTGCCAGCAGTTTAGACCGGGACAGGTTTAACGAGCAGTACTTC	CASSLDRDRFNEQYF
TRBV5-6	TRBJ2-7	-	TRBD2	TGTGCCAGCAGCTTGACGGCGAGCGGGATTAAGTACTTC	CASSLTASGIKYF
TRBV7-2	TRBJ1-5	-	-	TGTGCCAGCAGCTTAGCCCAGAGCAATCAGCCCCAGCATTTT	CASSLAQSNQPQHF
TRBV6-6	TRBJ2-3	once	TRBD1	TGTGCCAGCAGTCGTACCGGGACAGTCCTCACAGATACGCAGTATTTT	CASSRTGTVLTDTQYF
TRBV7-2	TRBJ1-1	-	-	TGTGCCAGCAGCCCGGGGACGGCAAACACTGAAGCTTTCTTT	CASSPGTANTEAFF
TRBV4-3	TRBJ2-1	once	-	TGCGCCAGCAGCCAAGATTTAGTTCACGGCTATACCCGGAATGAGCAGTTCTTC	CASSQDLVHGYTRNEQFF
TRBV2	TRBJ2-7	-	-	TGTGCCAGCAGTCGAACAACGGGACGAAGGGTGCCCTCTTCCTACGAGCAGTACTTC	CASSRTTGRRVPSSYEQYF
TRBV7-2	TRBJ2-7	-	TRBD2	TGTGCCAGCAGCTCAACCGGGACTAGCGGATACGAGCAGTACTTC	CASSSTGTSGYEQYF
TRBV6-5	TRBJ1-2	-	TRBD1	TGTGCCAGCAGTCGTGACAGGGATAACTATGGCTACACCTTC	CASSRDRDNYGYTF
TRBV11-1	TRBJ2-7	-	-	TGTGCCAGCAGCTTCGACAGTGAAACCCTCTACGAGCAGTACTTC	CASSFDSETLYEQYF
TRBV7-3	TRBJ2-3	-	TRBD2	TGTGCCAGCAGCTTAGGCGGTGCTAGCGGGATCCTTAGCACAGATACGCAGTATTTT	CASSLGGASGILSTDTQYF
TRBV4-2	TRBJ2-3	-	TRBD2	TGTGCCAGCAGCCAAGTACTAGCGGGAGATACGCAGTATTTT	CASSQVLAGDTQYF
TRBV7-3	TRBJ2-3	-	-	TGTGCCAGCAGCTTCGGCACAGATACGCAGTATTTT	CASSFGTDTQYF